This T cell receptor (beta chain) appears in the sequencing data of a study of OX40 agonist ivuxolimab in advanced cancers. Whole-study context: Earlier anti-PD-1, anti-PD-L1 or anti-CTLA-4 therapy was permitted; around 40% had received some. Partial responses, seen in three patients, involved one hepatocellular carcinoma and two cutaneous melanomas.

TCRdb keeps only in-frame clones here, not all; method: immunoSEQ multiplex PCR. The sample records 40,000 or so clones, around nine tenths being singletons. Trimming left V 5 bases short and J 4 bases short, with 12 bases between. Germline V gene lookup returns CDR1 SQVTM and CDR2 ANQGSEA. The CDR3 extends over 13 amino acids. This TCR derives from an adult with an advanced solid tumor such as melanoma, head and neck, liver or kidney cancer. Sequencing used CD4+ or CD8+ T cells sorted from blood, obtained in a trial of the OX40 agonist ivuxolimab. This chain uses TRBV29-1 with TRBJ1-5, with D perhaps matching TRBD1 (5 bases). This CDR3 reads CSVRQPTNQPQHF. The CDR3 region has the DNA TGCAGCGTTCGACAGCCAACTAATCAGCCCCAGCATTTT.